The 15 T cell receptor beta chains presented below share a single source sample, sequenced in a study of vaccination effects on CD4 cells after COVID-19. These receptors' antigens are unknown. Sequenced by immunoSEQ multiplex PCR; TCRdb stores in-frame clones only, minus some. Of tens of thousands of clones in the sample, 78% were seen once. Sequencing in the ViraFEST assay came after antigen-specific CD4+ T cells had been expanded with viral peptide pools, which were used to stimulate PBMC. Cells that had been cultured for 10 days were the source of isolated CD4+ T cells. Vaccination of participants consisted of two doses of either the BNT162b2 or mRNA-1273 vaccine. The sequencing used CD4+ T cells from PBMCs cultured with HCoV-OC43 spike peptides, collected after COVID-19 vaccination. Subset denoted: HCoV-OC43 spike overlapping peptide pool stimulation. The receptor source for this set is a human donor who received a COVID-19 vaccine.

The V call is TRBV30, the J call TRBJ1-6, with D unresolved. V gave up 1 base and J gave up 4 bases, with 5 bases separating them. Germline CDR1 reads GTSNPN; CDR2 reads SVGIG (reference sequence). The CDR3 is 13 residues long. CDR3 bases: TGTGCCTGGAGTGCTGGTTATAATTCACCCCTCCACTTT. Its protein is CAWSAGYNSPLHF. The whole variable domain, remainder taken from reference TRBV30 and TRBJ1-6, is SQTIHQWPATLVQPVGSPLSLECTVEGTSNPNLYWYRQAAGRGLQLLFYSVGIGQISSEVPQNLSASRPQDRQFILSSKKLLLSDSGFYLCAWSAGYNSPLHFGNGTRLTVT.

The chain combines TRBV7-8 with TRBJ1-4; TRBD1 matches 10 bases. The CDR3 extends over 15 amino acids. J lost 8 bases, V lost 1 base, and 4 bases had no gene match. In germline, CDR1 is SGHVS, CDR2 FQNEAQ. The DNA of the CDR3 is TGTGCCAGCAGCTTAGGCGACAGGGGGCGCGAAAAACTGTTTTTT. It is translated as CASSLGDRGREKLFF. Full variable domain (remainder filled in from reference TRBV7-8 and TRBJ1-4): GAGVSQSPRYKVAKRGQDVALRCDPISGHVSLFWYQQALGQGPEFLTYFQNEAQLDKSGLPSDRFFAERPEGSVSTLKIQRTQQEDSAVYLCASSLGDRGREKLFFGSGTQLSVL.

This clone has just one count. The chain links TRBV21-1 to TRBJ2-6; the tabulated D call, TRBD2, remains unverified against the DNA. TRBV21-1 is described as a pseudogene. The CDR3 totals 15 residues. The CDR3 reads CASSKDGRGANVLTF. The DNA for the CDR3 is TGTGCCAGCAGCAAAGATGGGAGGGGGGCCAACGTCCTGACTTTC.

The CDR3 sequence: CASMTRDGAGTQYF. The CDR3 DNA reads TGTGCCAGCATGACCCGGGACGGTGCGGGGACCCAGTACTTC. The chain has TRBV6-5 and TRBJ2-5, with D tentatively TRBD1 or TRBD2 (5 bases each). The CDR3 contains 14 residues. The germline gives CDR1 MNHEY, CDR2 SVGAGI. Trimming left V 7 bases short and J 7 bases short, with 19 bases between.

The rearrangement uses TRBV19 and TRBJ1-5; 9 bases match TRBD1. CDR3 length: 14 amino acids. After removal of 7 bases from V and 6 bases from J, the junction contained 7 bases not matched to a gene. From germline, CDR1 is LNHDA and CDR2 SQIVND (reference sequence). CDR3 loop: CASTPGQGSQPQHF. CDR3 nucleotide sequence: TGTGCCAGTACCCCGGGACAGGGTAGTCAGCCCCAGCATTTT. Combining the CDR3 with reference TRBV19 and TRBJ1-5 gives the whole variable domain DGGITQSPKYLFRKEGQNVTLSCEQNLNHDAMYWYRQDPGQGLRLIYYSQIVNDFQKGDIAEGYSVSREKKESFPLTVTSAQKNPTAFYLCASTPGQGSQPQHFGDGTRLSIL.

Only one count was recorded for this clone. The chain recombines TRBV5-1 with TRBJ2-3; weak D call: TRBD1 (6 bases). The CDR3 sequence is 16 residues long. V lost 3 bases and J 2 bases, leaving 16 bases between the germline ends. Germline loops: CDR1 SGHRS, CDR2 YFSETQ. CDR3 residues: CASSWGPVEPTDTQYF. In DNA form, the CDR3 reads TGCGCCAGCAGCTGGGGGCCGGTTGAGCCCACAGATACGCAGTATTTT.

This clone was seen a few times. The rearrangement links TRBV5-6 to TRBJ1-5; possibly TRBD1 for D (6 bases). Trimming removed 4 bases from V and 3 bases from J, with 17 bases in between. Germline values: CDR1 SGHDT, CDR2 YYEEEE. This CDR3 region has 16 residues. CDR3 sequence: CASSRRGGGSNQPQHF. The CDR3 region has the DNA TGTGCCAGCAGCCGCCGAGGAGGGGGTTCCAATCAGCCCCAGCATTTT.

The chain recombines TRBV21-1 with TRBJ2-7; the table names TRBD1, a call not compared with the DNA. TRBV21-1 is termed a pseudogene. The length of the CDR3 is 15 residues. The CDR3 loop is CASSKTSGITYEQYV. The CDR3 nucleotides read TGTGCCAGCAGCAAAACCTCAGGGATTACCTACGAGCAGTACGTC.

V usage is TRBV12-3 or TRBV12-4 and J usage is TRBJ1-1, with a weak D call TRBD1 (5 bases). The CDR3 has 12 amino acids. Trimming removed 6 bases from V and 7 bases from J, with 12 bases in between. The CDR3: CASSIGQDEAFF. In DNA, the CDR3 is TGTGCCAGCAGCATCGGACAAGATGAAGCTTTCTTT.

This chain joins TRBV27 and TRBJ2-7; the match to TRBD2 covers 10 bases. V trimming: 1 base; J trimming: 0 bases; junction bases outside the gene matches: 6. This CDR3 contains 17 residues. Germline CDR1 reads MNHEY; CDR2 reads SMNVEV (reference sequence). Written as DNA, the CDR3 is TGTGCCAGCAGTTTATGTAGCGGGGGGAACCACTCCTACGAGCAGTACGTC. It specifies CASSLCSGGNHSYEQYV.

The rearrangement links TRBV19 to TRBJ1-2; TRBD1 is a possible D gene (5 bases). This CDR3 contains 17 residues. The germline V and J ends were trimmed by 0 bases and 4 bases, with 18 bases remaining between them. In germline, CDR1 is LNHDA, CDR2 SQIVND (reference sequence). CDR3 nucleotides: TGTGCCAGTAGTATAGATGGGCCGGGACGCTCGGGCTATGGCTACACCTTC. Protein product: CASSIDGPGRSGYGYTF.

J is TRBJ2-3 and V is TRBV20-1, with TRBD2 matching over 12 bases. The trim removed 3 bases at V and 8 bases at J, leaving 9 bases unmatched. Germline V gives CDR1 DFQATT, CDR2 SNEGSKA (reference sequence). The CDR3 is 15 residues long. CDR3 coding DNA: TGCAGTGCTAGTGCCGGACTAGCGGGGTTAGGTACGCAGTATTTT. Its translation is CSASAGLAGLGTQYF.

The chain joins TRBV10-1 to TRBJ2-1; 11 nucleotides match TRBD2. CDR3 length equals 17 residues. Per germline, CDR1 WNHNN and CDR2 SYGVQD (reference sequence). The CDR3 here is CAKQRGSSGGPYNEQFF. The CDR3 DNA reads TGCGCAAAGCAGAGGGGGTCTAGCGGGGGGCCTTACAATGAGCAGTTCTTC.

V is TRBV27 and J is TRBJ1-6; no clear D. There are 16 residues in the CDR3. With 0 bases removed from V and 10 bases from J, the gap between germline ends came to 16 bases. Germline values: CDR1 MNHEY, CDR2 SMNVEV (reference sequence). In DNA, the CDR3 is TGTGCCAGCAGTTTATCGGCCCCCGCTTTGAGGTCACCCCTCCACTTT. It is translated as CASSLSAPALRSPLHF.

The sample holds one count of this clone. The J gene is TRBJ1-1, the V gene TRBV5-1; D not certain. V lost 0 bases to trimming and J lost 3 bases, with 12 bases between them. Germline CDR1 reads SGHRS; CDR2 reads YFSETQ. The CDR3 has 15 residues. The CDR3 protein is CASSLVGDSDTEAFF. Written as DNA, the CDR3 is TGCGCCAGCAGCTTGGTCGGGGATTCTGACACTGAAGCTTTCTTT.